The clone carrying this T cell receptor (beta chain) was seen a few times. Its antigen is unidentified. The TCRbeta library incorporated unique molecular identifiers. Each CDR3 protein gets one entry after TCRdb re-called the PCR reads with MiXCR. This sample has around 440,000 distinct CDR3 sequences; more than 9% occur once, and the top ten carry 2%. These data belong to a study of T-cell reconstitution after alpha-beta-depleted transplantation in children. Study-wide points: After transplant, at about two months, alpha-beta T cells were reportedly derived from several hundred expanded graft clones. Some patients showed high day-60 TCRbeta diversity, which derived from surviving recipient T cells and thymic progenitors. It was newly produced T cells that mostly accounted for T-cell counts and diversity one year after transplant.

Trimming removed 1 base at V and 2 bases at J, with 18 bases between. Germline lookup yields CDR1 LNHDA and CDR2 SQIVND (reference sequence). There are 19 residues in the CDR3. This clonotype was obtained from a child aged 2-15 years with inherited bone marrow failure, due to receive a stem cell transplant. The chain is built from TRBV19 and TRBJ2-6; D is perhaps TRBD1 (5 bases). Sequenced here: PBMCs, sampled before TCRalphabeta/CD19-depleted stem cell transplant. CDR3 nucleotide sequence: TGTGCCAGTAGTATAGCGGCCCCAGGGTCCGGTCCTGGGGCCAACGTCCTGACTTTC. Translated: CASSIAAPGSGPGANVLTF.